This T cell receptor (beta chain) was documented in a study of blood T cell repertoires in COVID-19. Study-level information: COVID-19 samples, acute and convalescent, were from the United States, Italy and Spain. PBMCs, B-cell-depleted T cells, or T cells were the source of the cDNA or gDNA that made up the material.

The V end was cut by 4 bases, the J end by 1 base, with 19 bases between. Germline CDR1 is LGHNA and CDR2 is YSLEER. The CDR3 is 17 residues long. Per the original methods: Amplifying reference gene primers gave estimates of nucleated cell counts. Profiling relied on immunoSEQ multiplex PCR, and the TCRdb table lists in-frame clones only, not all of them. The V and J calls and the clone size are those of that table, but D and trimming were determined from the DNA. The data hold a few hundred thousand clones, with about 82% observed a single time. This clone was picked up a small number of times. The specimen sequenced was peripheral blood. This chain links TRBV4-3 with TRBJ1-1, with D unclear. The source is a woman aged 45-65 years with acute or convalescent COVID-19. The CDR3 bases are TGCGCCAGCAGCCTCGGAAGGTGGGAGCGGGAGAACACTGAAGCTTTCTTT. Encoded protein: CASSLGRWERENTEAFF.